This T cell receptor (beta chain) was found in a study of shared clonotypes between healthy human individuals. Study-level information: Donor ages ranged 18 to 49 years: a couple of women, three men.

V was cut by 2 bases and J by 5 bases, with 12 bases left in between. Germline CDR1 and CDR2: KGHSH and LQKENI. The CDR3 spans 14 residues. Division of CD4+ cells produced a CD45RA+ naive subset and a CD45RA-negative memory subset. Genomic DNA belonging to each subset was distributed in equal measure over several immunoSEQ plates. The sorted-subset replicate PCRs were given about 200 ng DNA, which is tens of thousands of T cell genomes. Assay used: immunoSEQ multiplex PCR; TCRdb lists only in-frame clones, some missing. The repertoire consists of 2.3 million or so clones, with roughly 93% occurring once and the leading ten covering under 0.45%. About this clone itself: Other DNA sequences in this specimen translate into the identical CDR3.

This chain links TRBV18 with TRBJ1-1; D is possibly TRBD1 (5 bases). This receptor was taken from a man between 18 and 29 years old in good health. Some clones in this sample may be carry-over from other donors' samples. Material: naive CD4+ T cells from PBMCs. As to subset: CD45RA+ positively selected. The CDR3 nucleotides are TGTGCCAGCTCACCAGGGGGAGGGTGGACTGAAGCTTTCTTT. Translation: CASSPGGGWTEAFF. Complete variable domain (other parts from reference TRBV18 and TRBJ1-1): NAGVMQNPRHLVRRRGQEARLRCSPMKGHSHVYWYRQLPEEGLKFMVYLQKENIIDESGMPKERFSAEFPKEGPSILRIQQVVRGDSAAYFCASSPGGGWTEAFFGQGTRLTVV.